The 15 T cell receptor beta chains below all came from one sample that was sequenced in a study of cytomegalovirus exposure and HLA in healthy donors. The PCR had 60 Vbeta and 13 Jbeta primers. Measured with immunoSEQ multiplex PCR; TCRdb has only the in-frame clones, and not every one. The sample includes some 98,000 clones, roughly 70% of them seen just once. What was sequenced was PBMCs. Receptors originate from a man between 45 and 60 years old in good health and CMV-seronegative.

The genes are TRBV27 and TRBJ2-7; 9 nucleotides match TRBD2. The germline V gene has CDR1 MNHEY and CDR2 SMNVEV (reference sequence). V was pared by 1 base and J by 6 bases, with 7 bases of the junction left unmatched. CDR3 size: 15 residues. CDR3 sequence: CASSLFGGGAAEQYF. Here the CDR3 DNA reads TGTGCCAGCAGTTTATTCGGCGGGGGGGCCGCCGAGCAGTACTTC.

The V and J genes are TRBV29-1 and TRBJ2-4, with 7 bases aligning to TRBD1. CDR1 SQVTM and CDR2 ANQGSEA come from the germline V gene. J lost 6 bases, V lost 6 bases, and 8 bases had no gene match. The CDR3 is 13 amino acids. CDR3 coding DNA: TGCAGCGTCGTGACAGGGATAGGAAACATTCAGTACTTC. Translated, it gives CSVVTGIGNIQYF.

The V call is TRBV5-1, the J call TRBJ2-7, with D maybe TRBD1 (5 bases). Looked up from germline, CDR1 is SGHRS and CDR2 is YFSETQ. V was cut by 2 bases and J by 0 bases, with 15 bases left in between. This CDR3 is built from 16 residues. DNA for the CDR3: TGCGCCAGCAGCTTTCCGGACAATAGCCCCTCCTACGAGCAGTACTTC. Translated: CASSFPDNSPSYEQYF.

The CDR3 loop is CASSRSQIGQIDNEQFF. The CDR3 DNA reads TGTGCCAGCAGCCGGAGTCAAATAGGACAGATAGACAATGAGCAGTTCTTC. This chain links TRBV7-9 with TRBJ2-1; a possible D gene is TRBD1 (6 bases). The CDR3 has 17 residues. Trimming stripped 5 bases from V and 5 bases from J, with 22 bases between. CDR1 is SEHNR, CDR2 FQNEAQ, per germline (reference sequence).

The chain carries TRBV7-2 and TRBJ1-5, with 11 bases lining up with TRBD1. Per germline, CDR1 SGHTA and CDR2 FQGNSA. This CDR3 is built from 15 residues. Unmatched junction bases numbered 6, after V lost 4 bases and J lost 7 bases. CDR3 residues: CASSSAGQGAQPQHF. The CDR3 DNA follows: TGTGCCAGCAGCTCAGCTGGACAGGGGGCCCAGCCCCAGCATTTT.

The chain joins TRBV5-4 to TRBJ2-5; D might be TRBD1 (6 bases). Trimming took 7 bases from V and 7 from J, leaving 14 bases between them. The CDR3 runs to 12 residues. Germline V CDR1 and CDR2: SGHNT, YYREEE (reference sequence). CDR3: CASGQPSGTQYF. The CDR3, as DNA: TGTGCCAGCGGACAGCCATCGGGGACCCAGTACTTC. Full variable domain (rest looked up from reference TRBV5-4 and TRBJ2-5): ETGVTQSPTHLIKTRGQQVTLRCSSQSGHNTVSWYQQALGQGPQFIFQYYREEENGRGNFPPRFSGLQFPNYSSELNVNALELDDSALYLCASGQPSGTQYFGPGTRLLVL.

This clone appeared a few times. The rearrangement joins TRBV2 to TRBJ1-2; 8 nucleotides align to TRBD1. J gave up 6 bases and V 4 bases, and 10 bases lay outside the gene matches. This CDR3 is built from 15 residues. Germline CDR1 and CDR2: SNHLY and FYNNEI. CDR3 nucleotides: TGTGCCAGCAGTGGTTCTTCGGACAGGGCCCATGGCTACACCTTC. Translating it yields CASSGSSDRAHGYTF.

The chain combines TRBV28 with TRBJ2-7; 9 bases match TRBD2. The V and J ends lost 6 bases and 5 bases, in that order; junction bases with no gene match: 11. This CDR3 has 15 residues. Germline V CDR1 and CDR2: MDHEN, SYDVKM. CDR3 protein: CASSLSGGWGNEQYF. The CDR3 nucleotides are TGTGCCAGCAGCCTAAGCGGGGGGTGGGGAAACGAGCAGTACTTC. Full variable domain (remainder filled in from reference TRBV28 and TRBJ2-7): DVKVTQSSRYLVKRTGEKVFLECVQDMDHENMFWYRQDPGLGLRLIYFSYDVKMKEKGDIPEGYSVSREKKERFSLILESASTNQTSMYLCASSLSGGWGNEQYFGPGTRLTVT.

This clone was found a few times. The V and J genes are TRBV28 and TRBJ2-2; 7 nucleotides align to TRBD1. Germline CDR1 and CDR2: MDHEN and SYDVKM. The CDR3 sequence is 15 residues long. J was trimmed by 3 bases and V by 11 bases; bases with no gene match: 12. The CDR3 loop is CAAKIRDSYTGELFF. In DNA form, the CDR3 reads TGTGCCGCAAAGATCCGGGACAGTTACACCGGGGAGCTGTTTTTT.

V usage is TRBV18 and J usage is TRBJ2-7; TRBD2 matches at 9 bases. The junction had 13 bases not matched to a gene; V was cut back by 3 bases and J by 4 bases. This CDR3 is built from 17 residues. CDR1 is KGHSH and CDR2 is LQKENI in the germline V gene. CDR3 amino acids: CASSPPGGRAVLYEQYF. The CDR3 DNA follows: TGTGCCAGCTCACCCCCTGGCGGGAGGGCCGTTTTGTACGAGCAGTACTTC.

The table lists this clone with a few counts. The CDR3, as DNA: TGTGCCAGCAGGGACAGGGGGAACACTGAAGCTTTCTTT. Protein: CASRDRGNTEAFF. The chain joins TRBV6-1 to TRBJ1-1; 9 nucleotides agree with TRBD1. The CDR3 length is 13 residues. In germline, CDR1 is MNHNS, CDR2 SASEGT. V gave up 6 bases and J gave up 1 base; unmatched junction bases: 0.

This clone was observed a handful of times. The gene calls are TRBV6-1 and TRBJ2-7; the D gene is possibly TRBD1 (6 bases). There are 15 residues in the CDR3. V lost 10 bases to trimming and J lost 3 bases, with 22 bases between them. Looked up from germline, CDR1 is MNHNS and CDR2 is SASEGT. This CDR3 is CATDPIRGSVYEQYF. The CDR3 region has the DNA TGTGCCACCGACCCTATAAGGGGGTCTGTCTACGAGCAGTACTTC.

This clone turned up a few times. CDR3 nucleotide sequence: TGCGCCAGCAGCTTGGCCATGGAGACCCAGTACTTC. Amino acids: CASSLAMETQYF. V gene TRBV5-1 combines with J gene TRBJ2-5; no definite D call. V was shortened by 0 bases and J by 5 bases, with 5 bases between the two germline ends. Germline loops: CDR1 SGHRS, CDR2 YFSETQ. CDR3 length: 12 amino acids.

The sample holds a few counts of this clone. The rearrangement links TRBV5-1 to TRBJ1-6; TRBD1 agrees at 7 bases. Germline trimming cut 6 bases from V and 5 bases from J; bases unmatched to any gene: 11. The CDR3 loop spans 16 amino acids. Germline lookup yields CDR1 SGHRS and CDR2 YFSETQ. In DNA, the CDR3 is TGCGCCAGCACCTATAACCGGGACAGCCATAATTCACCCCTCCACTTT. This encodes CASTYNRDSHNSPLHF.

This clone was detected a few times. The chain joins TRBV7-2 to TRBJ1-5; D perhaps matches TRBD1 (6 bases). Germline loops: CDR1 SGHTA, CDR2 FQGNSA. This CDR3 spans 15 amino acids. The V end lost 5 bases, the J end lost 6 bases, and 17 bases lay between the germline ends. The CDR3 region is CASSLGGGAGQPQHF. In DNA form, the CDR3 reads TGTGCCAGCAGCCTAGGGGGGGGCGCTGGTCAGCCCCAGCATTTT.